These T cell receptor beta chains were read from a single sample in a study of cytotoxic CD8 clonotypes in ibrutinib-treated CLL. The method was immunoSEQ multiplex PCR; TCRdb's version includes in-frame clones alone and lacks a portion of them. The table shows roughly 200,000 clones, with 70% occurring only once. This specimen consisted of PBMCs, obtained after 12 months of ibrutinib treatment. These receptors came from a human donor with chronic lymphocytic leukemia. Each CDR3 is given with its conserved first and last residue. D genes are given only for firm matches. Not all rows give a size; the values are once, few, many and, for expanded clones, a class.

V gene,clone size,J gene,D gene,CDR3 DNA,CDR3 protein
TRBV10-3,.,TRBJ2-1,TRBD2,TGTGCCATCAGCCCGAGCGTTCAGGGCGGGAGTAAATATGAGCAGTTCTTC,CAISPSVQGGSKYEQFF
TRBV5-1,.,TRBJ1-1,.,TGCGCCAGCAGCCCGAACGCGGGCTCGAACACTGAAGCTTTCTTT,CASSPNAGSNTEAFF
TRBV5-1,.,TRBJ1-1,TRBD1,TGCGCCAGCAGCTCCCGGGACAGGGCACACACTGAAGCTTTCTTT,CASSSRDRAHTEAFF
TRBV7-6,.,TRBJ1-5,TRBD1,TGTGCCAGCAGCTCCGGGACAGGGGGCTCTCAGCCCCAGCATTTT,CASSSGTGGSQPQHF
TRBV5-1,.,TRBJ2-1,.,TGCGCCAGCAGCTACGTACAGACTAGCTCCTACAATGAGCAGTTCTTC,CASSYVQTSSYNEQFF
TRBV6-6,.,TRBJ2-1,.,TGTGCCAGCAGTTACCAGGGAAGCTCCTACAATGAGCAGTTCTTC,CASSYQGSSYNEQFF
TRBV6-6,.,TRBJ2-2,.,TGTGCCAGCACCGAGGGAGGTTACTCCGGGGAGCTGTTTTTT,CASTEGGYSGELFF
TRBV5-8,.,TRBJ2-1,TRBD1,TGTGCCAGCAGCACGGGACAGATCCACAATGAGCAGTTCTTC,CASSTGQIHNEQFF
TRBV19,once,TRBJ1-1,.,TGTGCCAGTAGCGGACCCATCGAGAACACTGAAGCTTTCTTT,CASSGPIENTEAFF
TRBV6-5,many,TRBJ2-1,.,TGTGCCAGCAGTCCCCCAGGGAGATCCTACAATGAGCAGTTCTTC,CASSPPGRSYNEQFF
TRBV30,.,TRBJ1-2,TRBD1,TGTGCCTGGGGCCTTGGACAGGCTGGCTACACCTTC,CAWGLGQAGYTF
TRBV30,.,TRBJ1-5,.,TGTGCCTGGAGTGTCCAGGGCCATCAGCCCCAGCATTTT,CAWSVQGHQPQHF
TRBV5-1,few,TRBJ2-3,.,TGCGCCAGCCAACTATCTAGCACAGATACGCAGTATTTT,CASQLSSTDTQYF
TRBV9,few,TRBJ1-1,.,TGTGCCAGCAGCGCCCGAAGTGACACTGAAGCTTTCTTT,CASSARSDTEAFF
TRBV19,.,TRBJ1-1,.,TGTGCCAGTAGTATAGTAGACAGCCGAAACACTGAAGCTTTCTTT,CASSIVDSRNTEAFF
TRBV6-5,.,TRBJ2-7,.,TGTGCCAGCAGTTACGAAGGGCGTCGGGAGCAGTACTTC,CASSYEGRREQYF
TRBV5-1,.,TRBJ2-1,TRBD2,TGCGCCAGCAGCCGTAGCGGGGGGAGTTACAATGAGCAGTTCTTC,CASSRSGGSYNEQFF
TRBV7-8,.,TRBJ2-2,TRBD2,TGTGCCAGCAGCCCTCGGACTAGCGGGAGGATAGGTCACACCGGGGAGCTGTTTTTT,CASSPRTSGRIGHTGELFF
TRBV6-1,.,TRBJ2-1,TRBD1,TGTGCCAGCAGTGAAGCGTCAGGGGGCATGGTTGCCAATGAGCAGTTCTTC,CASSEASGGMVANEQFF
TRBV25-1,few,TRBJ1-2,TRBD1,TGTGCCAGCAGTGAATCCGGACAGGGCTATGGCTACACCTTC,CASSESGQGYGYTF
TRBV9,.,TRBJ1-3,.,TGTGCCAGCAGCGTAGGGGGGCCCGGTCGATCTGGAAACACCATATATTTT,CASSVGGPGRSGNTIYF
TRBV5-1,.,TRBJ1-2,.,TGCGCCAGCAGCTTGGGAGTCTATCCGGGCTACACCTTC,CASSLGVYPGYTF
TRBV7-2,.,TRBJ2-7,TRBD2,TGTGCCAGCAGCTCAAACGGACTAGCCCCCGCCGAGCAGTACTTC,CASSSNGLAPAEQYF
TRBV27,few,TRBJ1-6,.,TGTGCCAGCAAACAGGGTTACTCACCCCTCCACTTT,CASKQGYSPLHF
TRBV15,.,TRBJ2-7,.,TGTGCCACCAGAGAAAGACACGACTCCTACGAGCAGTACTTC,CATRERHDSYEQYF
TRBV4-3,.,TRBJ2-3,.,TGCGCCAGCAAAAATCTGGAGGCAGATACGCAGTATTTT,CASKNLEADTQYF
TRBV2,.,TRBJ1-1,.,TGTGCCAGCAGTGAAGGTAGGGGCAACACTGAAGCTTTCTTT,CASSEGRGNTEAFF
TRBV29-1,few,TRBJ1-2,.,TGCAGCGTACCCTTGCAGGGTAGCTATGGCTACACCTTC,CSVPLQGSYGYTF
TRBV18,.,TRBJ2-4,.,TGTGCCAGCTCACCAAATGCAGGTCTAGCCAAAAACATTCAGTACTTC,CASSPNAGLAKNIQYF
TRBV6-1,.,TRBJ2-2,.,TGTGCCAGCAGGGGGAGTAGTCGGGAGCTGTTTTTT,CASRGSSRELFF
TRBV30,once,TRBJ2-1,TRBD1,TGTGCCTGGAGTTCGGACAGGAATTCCTACAATGAGCAGTTCTTC,CAWSSDRNSYNEQFF
TRBV27,.,TRBJ1-5,.,TGTGCCAGCAGTTTAGCGCCGTATAGCAATCAGCCCCAGCATTTT,CASSLAPYSNQPQHF
TRBV18,.,TRBJ1-1,.,TGTGCCAGCTCACCACCGAGAGGGGGATTGGGGAACACTGAAGCTTTCTTT,CASSPPRGGLGNTEAFF
TRBV27,.,TRBJ2-1,TRBD2,TGTGCCAGCAGTTGGACTAGCGGGAGTGTCCGGGATGAGCAGTTCTTC,CASSWTSGSVRDEQFF
TRBV15,once,TRBJ1-2,.,TGTGCCACCAGCAGCGGGACCCCCTATGGCTACACCTTC,CATSSGTPYGYTF
TRBV29-1,.,TRBJ2-5,TRBD1,TGCAGCGTTGAAGAGTGGACAGGGACGAAGACCCAGTACTTC,CSVEEWTGTKTQYF
TRBV30,.,TRBJ2-3,TRBD2,TGTGCCTGGAGCCAACTAGCGGGGGGGATCACAGATACGCAGTATTTT,CAWSQLAGGITDTQYF
TRBV20-1,.,TRBJ2-1,TRBD1,TGCTCGACAGGGAACAATGAGCAGTTCTTC,CSTGNNEQFF
TRBV18,.,TRBJ2-7,.,TGTGCCAGCTCACCTAAGACAGGTCCCTACGAGCAGTACTTC,CASSPKTGPYEQYF
TRBV27,.,TRBJ1-5,.,TGTGCCAGCAGTTTTGTAGTATCTCAGCCCCAGCATTTT,CASSFVVSQPQHF
TRBV14,.,TRBJ2-7,.,TGTGCCAGCAGCCACCAACTAGCTAACTACGAGCAGTACTTC,CASSHQLANYEQYF
TRBV27,few,TRBJ2-7,.,TGTGCCAGCAGAGTGCGGGGCGACGAGCAGTACTTC,CASRVRGDEQYF
TRBV19,.,TRBJ1-5,TRBD1,TGTGCCAGTAGTCCCCAGACTGCAGGGGGTGTCCAGCCCCAGCATTTT,CASSPQTAGGVQPQHF
TRBV5-1,.,TRBJ2-3,TRBD2,TGCGCCAGCAGCTGGAGACTAGCGGGGCAGATTGGGCAGTATTTT,CASSWRLAGQIGQYF